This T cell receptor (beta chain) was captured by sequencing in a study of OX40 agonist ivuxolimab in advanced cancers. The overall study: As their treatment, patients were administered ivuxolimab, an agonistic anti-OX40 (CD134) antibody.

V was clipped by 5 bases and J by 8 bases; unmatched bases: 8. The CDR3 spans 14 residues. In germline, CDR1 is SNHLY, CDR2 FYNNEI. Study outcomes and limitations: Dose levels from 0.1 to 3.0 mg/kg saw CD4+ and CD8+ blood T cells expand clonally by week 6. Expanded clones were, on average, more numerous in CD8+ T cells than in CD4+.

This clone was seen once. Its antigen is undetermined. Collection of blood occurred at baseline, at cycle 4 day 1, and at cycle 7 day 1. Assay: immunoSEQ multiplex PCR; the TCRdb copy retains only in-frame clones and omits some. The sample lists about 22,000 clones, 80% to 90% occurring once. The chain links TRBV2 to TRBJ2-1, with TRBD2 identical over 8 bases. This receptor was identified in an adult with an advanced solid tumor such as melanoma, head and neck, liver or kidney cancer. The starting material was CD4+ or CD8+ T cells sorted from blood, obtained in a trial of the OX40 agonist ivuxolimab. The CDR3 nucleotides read TGTGCCAGCAGTTATGGCGGGGGGTTCGATGAGCAGTTCTTC. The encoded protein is CASSYGGGFDEQFF.